Detailed here is one T cell receptor beta chain. Profiled with immunoSEQ multiplex PCR; TCRdb holds only in-frame clones, not every one. The sample lists about 83,000 clones, about nine tenths occurring once. The sample comes from a study of PD-L1 blockade in urothelial cancer. J gave up 4 bases and V 5 bases, and 6 bases lay outside the gene matches. This CDR3 spans 14 amino acids. CDR1 SGHVS and CDR2 FNYEAQ come from the germline V gene. The chain uses TRBV7-6 and TRBJ2-7; 9 positions agree with TRBD2. The receptor was derived from a woman aged 65 to 85 with urothelial cancer. The material was PBMCs, obtained around atezolizumab (anti-PD-L1) treatment. The CDR3: CASSASGGRYEQYF. In DNA form, the CDR3 reads TGTGCCAGCAGCGCGAGCGGGGGGCGTTACGAGCAGTACTTC.